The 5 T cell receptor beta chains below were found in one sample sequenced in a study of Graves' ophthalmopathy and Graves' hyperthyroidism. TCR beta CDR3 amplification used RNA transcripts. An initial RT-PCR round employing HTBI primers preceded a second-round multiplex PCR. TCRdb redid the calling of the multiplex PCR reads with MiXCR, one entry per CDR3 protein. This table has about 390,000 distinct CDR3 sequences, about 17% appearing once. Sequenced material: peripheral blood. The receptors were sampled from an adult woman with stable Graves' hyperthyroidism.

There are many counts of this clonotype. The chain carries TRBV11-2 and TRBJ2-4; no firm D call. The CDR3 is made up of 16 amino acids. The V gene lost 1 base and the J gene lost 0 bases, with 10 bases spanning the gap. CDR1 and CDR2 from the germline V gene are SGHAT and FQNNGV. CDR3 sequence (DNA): TGTGCCAGCAGCTTAGCTCTCCAACTAGCCAAAAACATTCAGTACTTC. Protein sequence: CASSLALQLAKNIQYF.

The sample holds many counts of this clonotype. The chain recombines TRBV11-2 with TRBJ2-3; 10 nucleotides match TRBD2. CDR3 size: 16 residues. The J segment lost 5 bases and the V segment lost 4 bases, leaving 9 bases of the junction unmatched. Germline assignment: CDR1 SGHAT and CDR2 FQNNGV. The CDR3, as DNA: TGTGCCAGCAGCTCGAAGACTAGCGGGTCGGTAGATACGCAGTATTTT. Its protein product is CASSSKTSGSVDTQYF.

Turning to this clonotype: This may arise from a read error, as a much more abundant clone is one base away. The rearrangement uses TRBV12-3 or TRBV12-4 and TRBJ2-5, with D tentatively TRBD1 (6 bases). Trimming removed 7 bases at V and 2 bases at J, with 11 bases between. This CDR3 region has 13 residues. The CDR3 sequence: CASNTDRQETQYF. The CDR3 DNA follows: TGTGCCAGCAATACGGACAGACAAGAGACCCAGTACTTC.

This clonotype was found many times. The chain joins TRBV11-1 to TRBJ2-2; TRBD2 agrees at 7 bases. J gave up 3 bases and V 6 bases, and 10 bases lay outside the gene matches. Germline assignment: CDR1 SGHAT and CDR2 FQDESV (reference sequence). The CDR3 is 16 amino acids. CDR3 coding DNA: TGTGCCAGCAGTTCGACTGGCGGGAGTTACACCGGGGAGCTGTTTTTT. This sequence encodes CASSSTGGSYTGELFF. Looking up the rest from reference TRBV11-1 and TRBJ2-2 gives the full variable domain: EAEVAQSPRYKITEKSQAVAFWCDPISGHATLYWYRQILGQGPELLVQFQDESVVDDSQLPKDRFSAERLKGVDSTLKIQPAELGDSAMYLCASSSTGGSYTGELFFGEGSRLTVL.

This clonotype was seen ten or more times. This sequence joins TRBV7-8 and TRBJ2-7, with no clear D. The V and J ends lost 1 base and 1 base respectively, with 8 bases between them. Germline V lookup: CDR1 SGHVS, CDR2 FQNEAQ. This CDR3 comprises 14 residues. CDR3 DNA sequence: TGTGCCAGCAGCTTAGTTGGCCAATCCTACGAGCAGTACTTC. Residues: CASSLVGQSYEQYF.